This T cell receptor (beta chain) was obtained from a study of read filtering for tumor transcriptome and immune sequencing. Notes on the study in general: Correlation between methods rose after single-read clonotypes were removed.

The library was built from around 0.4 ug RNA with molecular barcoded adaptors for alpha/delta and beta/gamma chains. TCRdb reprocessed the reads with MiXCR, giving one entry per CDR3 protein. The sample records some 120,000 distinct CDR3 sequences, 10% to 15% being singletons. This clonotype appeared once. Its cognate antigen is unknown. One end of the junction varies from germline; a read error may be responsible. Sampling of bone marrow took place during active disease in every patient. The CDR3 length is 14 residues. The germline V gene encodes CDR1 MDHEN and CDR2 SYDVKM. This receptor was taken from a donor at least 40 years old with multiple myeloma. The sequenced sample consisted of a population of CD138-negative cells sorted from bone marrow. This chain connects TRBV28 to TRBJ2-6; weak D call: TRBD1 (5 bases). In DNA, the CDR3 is TGTGCCAGCAGTCCCGGCTCTGGGGCCAACGCCCTGACTTTC. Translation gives CASSPGSGANALTF.